This T cell receptor beta chain comes out of a study of long-term antiretroviral therapy in people with HIV (dated by TCRdb to 2022 to 2024). As for the study more broadly: The earliest samples were collected approximately a decade before the 2015 WHO recommendation for immediate ART, a period when ART was typically delayed until CD4 counts fell. Test extractions of a monoclonal T-cell line alongside approximately 34 polyclonal samples showed no cross-contamination during QIAcube processing. A total of 150 to 200 cryopreserved PBMC samples came from approximately 30 adults with confirmed HIV infection and were collected serially over a mean of around 6 years (range 1-12). A retrospective serial study tested whether ART initiation and durable HIV suppression were associated with changes in peripheral blood TRB repertoire composition and diversity. Among the approximately 30 participants with HIV, over nine were female. Results and caveats for the whole study, not just this receptor: Since PBMC availability was limited, sequencing covered only the TCR beta chain, with no alpha chain pairing. A significant increase in TRB diversity was found to be associated with ART initiation, although TRB diversity was observed to remain significantly below that of transplant donor controls even after long-term ART. The samples were dated from about 2003 to 2017, and the ART regimens that were used may be less effective than current ART regimens. The repertoire was dominated across all time points by expanded TRB clones identified before ART initiation, although this dominance was seen to fluctuate and to decrease in many PLHIV after ART. Inferences about post-ART repertoire changes were limited because no data were available on ART adherence, viral resistance or therapy changes. HIV repertoires had narrower CDR3 length ranges than controls, and the network structure suggested an antigen-experienced repertoire that shifted only slightly toward naive after ART. Unsorted PBMC were profiled instead of sorted CD4+ and CD8+ T cells because pre-ART samples had limited cell numbers.

The immunoSEQ hsTCRB v3.0 assay was used at survey level resolution to sequence the TRB variable region. The target sequencing depth for TRB was about 40,000-55,000 T-cell genomes per sample. An Illumina MiSeq with a v3 150-cycle kit was used to sequence the pooled TRB libraries. In the source study's methods: Repertoire analysis was run in R within a reproducible Nextflow workflow that covered QC, data transformation and analysis. LymphoSeq2, an R package for AIRR-Seq data exploration, was used to implement custom analyses. A handful of samples that produced fewer than 5000 total TRB sequences were removed, so 188 HIV repertoires were analyzed. Among the 170 to 200 retained HIV repertoires, some 60 were collected before ART initiation and some 130 after ART initiation. Repertoires were downsampled to 5000 TRB nucleotide sequences, and summary statistics were averaged over 100 downsampling iterations. Only TRB sequences with CDR3 regions of at least seven amino acids were retained for analysis. A Shannon entropy-derived clonality score and the Gini coefficient were used to measure diversity. In repertoire networks, the top 5000 CDR3 amino acid sequences were linked whenever an edit distance of one separated two sequences. GLIPH2 predicted antigen specificity groups and MHC restriction for TRB CDR3 amino acid sequences. To flag known associations with CMV, EBV, HIV or tissue antigens, CDR3 amino acid sequences were compared against VDJdb and McPAS-TCR. Pre-ART, post-ART and control groups were compared with Wilcoxon signed-rank tests and Holm-Bonferroni correction. This immuneACCESS table, as held by TCRdb, lists in-frame sequences with V and J called but not all clones. Of the missing ones, under half trace to an unresolved V gene in checked studies; the others have no known cause. Clone size and V and J calls were adopted from that table, with D and trimming inferred from the DNA. The sample table records more than 15,000 clones; around 80% of these occur just once. The top ten constitute almost 8% of the sample.

The CDR3, cysteine through phenylalanine, is 13 amino acids long. This entry keeps only the CDR3 DNA: 39 bases, framed from base 1. V drops 3 bases and J drops 5 bases, leaving 7 bases in between. CDR1 and CDR2 are read off the germline V gene (reference sequence) as LNHDA and SQIVND. About this clone: No cognate antigen has been identified for it. Base qualities are not provided; no much larger clone lies one nucleotide away.

Inclusion was restricted to participants for whom at least one PBMC sample before ART initiation and at least two post-ART samples were available. All participants with HIV were treated in the United States of America. Cryopreserved samples of 1-10 million PBMC were thawed and washed before DNA extraction. At the time of the earliest PBMC sample, participants with HIV were aged between roughly 20 and 60 years. Per participant, PBMC samples came from 1-4 timepoints prior to ART initiation and 2-8 timepoints following ART initiation, for a median of 7 samples. Serial HIV viral load, CD4+ T-cell count, ART history and demographic data were obtained for every participant. Using a Qiagen kit on a QIAcube, genomic DNA was extracted from unsorted PBMC, with samples processed in batches of 12.

The chain is encoded by TRBV19 joined to TRBJ2-2; the D segment may tentatively be TRBD1 or TRBD2, each giving 5 matched bases. The sequencing used unsorted PBMCs, collected at the start of antiretroviral therapy, before treatment. This sequence originates from a woman aged 35 to 49 with HIV. The CDR3 protein is CASSIGGTGELFF. The DNA sequence is given as TGTGCCAGTAGTATTGGGGGAACCGGGGAGCTGTTTTTT.